The rows below give T cell receptor beta chains drawn from one sample of a study of T cells in Graves' hyperthyroidism and ophthalmopathy. TCRdb independently ran MiXCR on the multiplex PCR reads; one entry per CDR3 protein. The table records hundreds of thousands of distinct CDR3 sequences, around 42% of them present only once. Sequencing was performed on peripheral blood or thyroid tissue (not recorded which). The receptors come from a young woman with Graves' hyperthyroidism. CDR3s include the opening cysteine and the closing phenylalanine or tryptophan. The order of the fields is clone size, D gene, J gene, V gene, CDR3 protein, CDR3 DNA. D genes are given only for firm matches. Not all rows give a size; the values are once, few, many and, for expanded clones, a class.

clone size: once; D gene: TRBD1; J gene: TRBJ2-7; V gene: TRBV7-2; CDR3 protein: CASISMGTGLVQQYF; CDR3 DNA: TGTGCCAGCATCTCCATGGGGACAGGGCTCGTCCAGCAGTACTTC
clone size: few; D gene: NA; J gene: TRBJ2-7; V gene: TRBV20-1; CDR3 protein: CSARKPGSYEQYF; CDR3 DNA: TGCAGTGCTAGAAAGCCAGGGAGCTACGAGCAGTACTTC
clone size: NA; D gene: TRBD1; J gene: TRBJ1-2; V gene: TRBV2; CDR3 protein: CASTQIGTGAGYTF; CDR3 DNA: TGTGCCAGCACCCAAATTGGGACAGGGGCCGGCTACACCTTC
clone size: few; D gene: NA; J gene: TRBJ2-7; V gene: TRBV20-1; CDR3 protein: CSARTQNYEQYF; CDR3 DNA: TGCAGTGCTAGAACCCAGAACTACGAGCAGTACTTC
clone size: NA; D gene: NA; J gene: TRBJ1-5; V gene: TRBV2; CDR3 protein: CASSFGTPSNQPQHF; CDR3 DNA: TGTGCCAGCAGTTTTGGGACACCCAGCAATCAGCCCCAGCATTTT
clone size: NA; D gene: NA; J gene: TRBJ2-3; V gene: TRBV20-1; CDR3 protein: CSAGRATDTQYF; CDR3 DNA: TGCAGTGCTGGGCGCGCCACAGATACGCAGTATTTT
clone size: NA; D gene: NA; J gene: TRBJ2-7; V gene: TRBV6-4; CDR3 protein: CASSPLISYEQYF; CDR3 DNA: TGTGCCAGCAGTCCTCTAATATCCTACGAGCAGTACTTC
clone size: NA; D gene: TRBD1; J gene: TRBJ2-7; V gene: TRBV14; CDR3 protein: CASSQTGGRVYEQYF; CDR3 DNA: TGTGCCAGCAGCCAAACAGGGGGTAGAGTCTACGAGCAGTACTTC
clone size: NA; D gene: TRBD1; J gene: TRBJ1-5; V gene: TRBV29-1; CDR3 protein: CSVGDRGTGNQPQHF; CDR3 DNA: TGCAGCGTTGGCGACAGGGGCACCGGCAATCAGCCCCAGCATTTT
clone size: NA; D gene: TRBD2; J gene: TRBJ2-7; V gene: TRBV10-3; CDR3 protein: CAISSGTSGSYEQYF; CDR3 DNA: TGTGCCATCAGTTCGGGGACTAGCGGATCCTACGAGCAGTACTTC
clone size: many; D gene: TRBD1; J gene: TRBJ2-5; V gene: TRBV10-3; CDR3 protein: CAISGATGLDWRETQYF; CDR3 DNA: TGTGCCATCAGTGGGGCGACAGGGTTGGACTGGCGAGAGACCCAGTACTTC
clone size: NA; D gene: NA; J gene: TRBJ2-7; V gene: TRBV5-1; CDR3 protein: CASSLWGTDTQYF; CDR3 DNA: TGCGCCAGCAGCTTGTGGGGCACAGATACGCAGTACTTC
clone size: NA; D gene: TRBD1; J gene: TRBJ1-1; V gene: TRBV19; CDR3 protein: CASLDRGNTEAFF; CDR3 DNA: TGTGCCAGTTTAGACAGGGGAAACACTGAAGCTTTCTTT
clone size: NA; D gene: TRBD1; J gene: TRBJ1-5; V gene: TRBV9; CDR3 protein: CASSVVERQGAYQPQHF; CDR3 DNA: TGTGCCAGCAGCGTTGTAGAGCGGCAGGGGGCCTATCAGCCCCAGCATTTT
clone size: NA; D gene: NA; J gene: TRBJ1-1; V gene: TRBV2; CDR3 protein: CASSPETRGNTEAFF; CDR3 DNA: TGTGCCAGCAGCCCCGAGACTAGAGGGAACACTGAAGCTTTCTTT
clone size: many; D gene: TRBD2; J gene: TRBJ2-5; V gene: TRBV15; CDR3 protein: CATSRGLAQETQYF; CDR3 DNA: TGTGCCACCAGCAGGGGACTAGCGCAAGAGACCCAGTACTTC
clone size: NA; D gene: NA; J gene: TRBJ2-2; V gene: TRBV7-8; CDR3 protein: CASRRRGGNTGELFF; CDR3 DNA: TGTGCCAGCAGACGACGAGGGGGGAACACCGGGGAGCTGTTTTTT
clone size: NA; D gene: NA; J gene: TRBJ1-4; V gene: TRBV16; CDR3 protein: CASSPVGGTNEKLFF; CDR3 DNA: TGTGCCAGCAGCCCCGTCGGGGGGACTAATGAAAAACTGTTTTTT
clone size: NA; D gene: NA; J gene: TRBJ1-1; V gene: TRBV20-1; CDR3 protein: CSAILGGQAFF; CDR3 DNA: TGCAGTGCTATCCTCGGGGGCCAAGCTTTCTTT
clone size: NA; D gene: NA; J gene: TRBJ2-5; V gene: TRBV4-2; CDR3 protein: CASSPEGPSRFQETQYF; CDR3 DNA: TGTGCCAGCAGCCCTGAAGGACCCTCGCGATTCCAAGAGACCCAGTACTTC
clone size: NA; D gene: NA; J gene: TRBJ1-2; V gene: TRBV24-1; CDR3 protein: CASGRGHGYTF; CDR3 DNA: TGTGCCAGCGGTCGGGGGCATGGCTACACCTTC
clone size: many; D gene: NA; J gene: TRBJ1-1; V gene: TRBV2; CDR3 protein: CASSGTEYQQAFF; CDR3 DNA: TGTGCCAGCAGTGGGACCGAGTATCAACAGGCTTTCTTT
clone size: NA; D gene: TRBD2; J gene: TRBJ2-7; V gene: TRBV7-9; CDR3 protein: CASSLLAGRGEQYF; CDR3 DNA: TGTGCCAGCAGCTTGCTAGCGGGGCGGGGGGAGCAGTACTTC
clone size: few; D gene: TRBD1; J gene: TRBJ1-5; V gene: TRBV7-2; CDR3 protein: CASSLRDRGDQPQHF; CDR3 DNA: TGTGCCAGCAGCCTCCGGGACAGGGGGGACCAGCCCCAGCATTTT
clone size: NA; D gene: NA; J gene: TRBJ1-1; V gene: TRBV10-3; CDR3 protein: CASSLLYSEGTEAFF; CDR3 DNA: TGTGCCAGCAGTTTACTGTATTCTGAAGGCACTGAAGCTTTCTTT
clone size: many; D gene: TRBD1; J gene: TRBJ1-5; V gene: TRBV12-3/TRBV12-4; CDR3 protein: CASSSSTGYQPQHF; CDR3 DNA: TGTGCCAGCAGTTCCTCGACAGGGTATCAGCCCCAGCATTTT
clone size: NA; D gene: TRBD2; J gene: TRBJ2-5; V gene: TRBV24-1; CDR3 protein: CATSDSLAGEGTETQYF; CDR3 DNA: TGTGCCACCAGTGATTCCTTAGCGGGAGAGGGTACAGAGACCCAGTACTTC
clone size: many; D gene: NA; J gene: TRBJ2-5; V gene: TRBV9; CDR3 protein: CASSAHDGGETQYF; CDR3 DNA: TGTGCCAGCAGCGCACACGATGGCGGGGAGACCCAGTACTTC
clone size: NA; D gene: NA; J gene: TRBJ2-5; V gene: TRBV11-1; CDR3 protein: CASSNRGQPLETQYF; CDR3 DNA: TGTGCCAGCAGCAACCGCGGACAGCCCCTAGAGACCCAGTACTTC
clone size: few; D gene: TRBD1; J gene: TRBJ1-2; V gene: TRBV2; CDR3 protein: CASSLAQGSYGYTF; CDR3 DNA: TGTGCCAGCAGTCTTGCACAGGGGAGCTATGGCTACACCTTC
clone size: NA; D gene: NA; J gene: TRBJ2-7; V gene: TRBV24-1; CDR3 protein: CATSTGYEQYF; CDR3 DNA: TGTGCCACGTCAACAGGGTACGAGCAGTACTTC
clone size: NA; D gene: NA; J gene: TRBJ2-2; V gene: TRBV10-3; CDR3 protein: CAISPSGTGELFF; CDR3 DNA: TGTGCCATTTCCCCATCAGGGACCGGGGAGCTGTTTTTT
clone size: few; D gene: TRBD1; J gene: TRBJ1-2; V gene: TRBV10-3; CDR3 protein: CASSVTGGLGYTF; CDR3 DNA: TGTGCCAGCAGTGTCACAGGGGGCCTTGGCTACACCTTC
clone size: NA; D gene: TRBD2; J gene: TRBJ2-7; V gene: TRBV7-2; CDR3 protein: CASSQGPTGGTYEQYF; CDR3 DNA: TGTGCCAGCAGCCAAGGTCCTACGGGAGGCACCTACGAGCAGTACTTC
clone size: NA; D gene: TRBD1; J gene: TRBJ1-2; V gene: TRBV16; CDR3 protein: CASSQSQGAGYGYTF; CDR3 DNA: TGTGCCAGCAGCCAATCACAGGGGGCAGGATATGGCTACACCTTC
clone size: NA; D gene: NA; J gene: TRBJ1-3; V gene: TRBV6-5; CDR3 protein: CASSYGGQIDSGNTIYF; CDR3 DNA: TGTGCCAGCAGTTACGGGGGACAAATTGACTCTGGAAACACCATATATTTT
clone size: many; D gene: NA; J gene: TRBJ1-3; V gene: TRBV29-1; CDR3 protein: CSVVGTGPLSGNTIYF; CDR3 DNA: TGCAGCGTTGTAGGTACAGGACCGCTCTCTGGAAACACCATATATTTT
clone size: NA; D gene: TRBD1; J gene: TRBJ2-7; V gene: TRBV7-8; CDR3 protein: CASRGFRDRDEQYF; CDR3 DNA: TGTGCCAGCAGAGGGTTCCGGGACAGAGACGAGCAGTACTTC
clone size: NA; D gene: NA; J gene: TRBJ2-7; V gene: TRBV6-9; CDR3 protein: CASSILQGGEQYF; CDR3 DNA: TGTGCCAGTAGTATTCTCCAGGGGGGCGAGCAGTACTTC
clone size: many; D gene: NA; J gene: TRBJ1-3; V gene: TRBV7-8; CDR3 protein: CASSLGVGGNTIYF; CDR3 DNA: TGTGCCAGCAGCTTAGGGGTCGGAGGAAACACCATATATTTT
clone size: once; D gene: NA; J gene: TRBJ1-5; V gene: TRBV29-1; CDR3 protein: CSVALGGGQPQHF; CDR3 DNA: TGCAGCGTTGCATTGGGGGGAGGTCAGCCCCAGCATTTT
clone size: few; D gene: TRBD1; J gene: TRBJ1-3; V gene: TRBV15; CDR3 protein: CATSRDRTGRGISGNTIYF; CDR3 DNA: TGTGCCACCAGCAGAGATCGGACAGGGAGAGGGATCTCTGGAAACACCATATATTTT
clone size: NA; D gene: TRBD1; J gene: TRBJ1-2; V gene: TRBV25-1; CDR3 protein: CASSLRGGSPLDGYTF; CDR3 DNA: TGTGCCAGCAGCTTGCGAGGGGGCAGTCCCTTAGACGGCTACACCTTC
clone size: many; D gene: NA; J gene: TRBJ2-7; V gene: TRBV10-3; CDR3 protein: CASCNELFYEQYF; CDR3 DNA: TGTGCCAGTTGTAACGAGCTTTTCTACGAGCAGTACTTC
clone size: NA; D gene: TRBD1; J gene: TRBJ2-7; V gene: TRBV7-2; CDR3 protein: CASSLTGAGGNEQYF; CDR3 DNA: TGTGCCAGCAGCTTAACAGGGGCAGGGGGCAACGAGCAGTACTTC
clone size: many; D gene: TRBD1; J gene: TRBJ1-1; V gene: TRBV29-1; CDR3 protein: CSVEATGSEAFF; CDR3 DNA: TGCAGCGTTGAAGCGACAGGGAGTGAAGCTTTCTTT
clone size: NA; D gene: NA; J gene: TRBJ2-5; V gene: TRBV29-1; CDR3 protein: CSVEDRDAETQYF; CDR3 DNA: TGCAGCGTTGAAGATCGGGACGCAGAGACCCAGTACTTC
clone size: few; D gene: TRBD1; J gene: TRBJ2-7; V gene: TRBV20-1; CDR3 protein: CSAAGTGVYEQYF; CDR3 DNA: TGCAGTGCCGCCGGGACAGGGGTTTACGAGCAGTACTTC
clone size: NA; D gene: TRBD2; J gene: TRBJ2-1; V gene: TRBV25-1; CDR3 protein: CASSPGTSGGDQFF; CDR3 DNA: TGTGCCAGCAGCCCAGGGACTAGCGGGGGCGACCAGTTCTTC
clone size: many; D gene: NA; J gene: TRBJ2-7; V gene: TRBV7-2; CDR3 protein: CASSLLDEQYF; CDR3 DNA: TGTGCCAGCAGCTTACTCGACGAGCAGTACTTC
clone size: few; D gene: NA; J gene: TRBJ1-1; V gene: TRBV6-1; CDR3 protein: CASRRGDNTEAFF; CDR3 DNA: TGTGCCAGCAGGCGCGGTGACAACACTGAAGCTTTCTTT
clone size: NA; D gene: TRBD1; J gene: TRBJ1-2; V gene: TRBV7-9; CDR3 protein: CATQGQGYDGYTF; CDR3 DNA: TGTGCCACCCAGGGACAGGGGTACGATGGCTACACCTTC
clone size: NA; D gene: NA; J gene: TRBJ1-3; V gene: TRBV6-1; CDR3 protein: CASRSGPERGNTIYF; CDR3 DNA: TGTGCCAGCAGGTCCGGTCCTGAACGGGGAAACACCATATATTTT
clone size: many; D gene: TRBD1; J gene: TRBJ1-2; V gene: TRBV2; CDR3 protein: CATKDRDGYTF; CDR3 DNA: TGTGCCACCAAGGACAGGGATGGCTACACCTTC
clone size: many; D gene: NA; J gene: TRBJ1-5; V gene: TRBV9; CDR3 protein: CASSVAPNQPQHF; CDR3 DNA: TGTGCCAGCAGCGTAGCTCCGAATCAGCCCCAGCATTTT
clone size: NA; D gene: TRBD1; J gene: TRBJ1-6; V gene: TRBV10-2; CDR3 protein: CASSAGTGWGLASPLHF; CDR3 DNA: TGCGCCAGCAGTGCGGGGACAGGGTGGGGCCTTGCTTCACCCCTCCACTTT
clone size: many; D gene: NA; J gene: TRBJ1-2; V gene: TRBV12-3/TRBV12-4; CDR3 protein: CASTLDWASGYTF; CDR3 DNA: TGTGCCAGCACCCTGGACTGGGCGAGCGGCTACACCTTC
clone size: NA; D gene: NA; J gene: TRBJ1-2; V gene: TRBV7-6; CDR3 protein: CASSGDLPTYGYTF; CDR3 DNA: TGTGCCAGCAGCGGGGACTTACCAACCTATGGCTACACCTTC
clone size: once; D gene: TRBD1; J gene: TRBJ1-5; V gene: TRBV2; CDR3 protein: CASSWDRASNQPQHF; CDR3 DNA: TGTGCCAGCAGCTGGGACAGGGCAAGCAATCAGCCCCAGCATTTT
clone size: few; D gene: TRBD1; J gene: TRBJ2-2; V gene: TRBV19; CDR3 protein: CASSIRGQAANTGELFF; CDR3 DNA: TGTGCCAGTAGTATTAGGGGGCAGGCAGCGAACACCGGGGAGCTGTTTTTT